The 8 T cell receptor beta chains presented below share a single source sample, sequenced in a study of CD8 T cells in Susac syndrome (dated by TCRdb to between 2019 and 2020). Library preparation used the immunoSEQ multiplex PCR assay. RNA was extracted using the RNeasy kit, and roughly 0.45 to 1 microgram was reverse transcribed with random hexamers. TCRdb reran the public reads through fastp at Q25 and MiXCR, keeping productive beta chains. Identical CDR3 proteins give one entry, which carries the most common genes and DNA. Within this sample are about 300,000 distinct CDR3 sequences, with about 92% of them counted one time only. The top ten clonotypes cover 0.065% of the sample. The sample consisted of CD4+ T cells from PBMCs. The receptors originated from a human donor with multiple sclerosis.

The chain employs TRBV4-1 and TRBJ2-7; TRBD2 aligns across 7 bases. The trim removed 0 bases at V and 9 bases at J, leaving 5 bases unmatched. Per the germline V gene, CDR1 is MGHRA and CDR2 is YSYEKL. The CDR3 runs to 13 residues. The CDR3 bases are TGCGCCAGCAGCCAAGAACGGGGGGTTGGGCAGTACTTC. This sequence encodes CASSQERGVGQYF.

This chain joins TRBV15 and TRBJ2-2; TRBD2 matches 7 bases. The CDR3 extends over 16 amino acids. The germline V gene has CDR1 LNHNV and CDR2 YYDKDF (reference sequence). V gave up 5 bases and J gave up 4 bases; unmatched junction bases: 10. CDR3 protein: CATSAGGRGPTGELFF. In DNA form, the CDR3 reads TGTGCCACCAGCGCAGGCGGGAGAGGCCCCACCGGGGAGCTGTTTTTT.

This chain uses TRBV4-1 with TRBJ1-2; D remains ambiguous. CDR1 and CDR2 (germline): MGHRA, YSYEKL. This CDR3 spans 15 amino acids. Deletions cut 4 bases from V and 8 bases from J, with 20 bases between. The CDR3 nucleotides are TGCGCCAGCAGCCTCTATCGGGGTTTTCTCGGGGGCTACACCTTC. Translation: CASSLYRGFLGGYTF.

The rearrangement joins TRBV20-1 to TRBJ2-4; D not resolved. This CDR3 region has 11 residues. The germline CDR1 and CDR2 sequences are DFQATT and SNEGSKA (reference sequence). V was shortened by 5 bases and J by 2 bases, with 4 bases between the two germline ends. The CDR3 is CSAGPKNIQYF. In nucleotides, the CDR3 is TGCAGTGCTGGTCCCAAAAACATTCAGTACTTC.

As DNA, the CDR3 is TGTGCCACCTCGAGTGGGCGAAGGGGCACAGATACGCAGTATTTT. Its translation: CATSSGRRGTDTQYF. The V call is TRBV19, the J call TRBJ2-3; D gene unclear. Germline V gives CDR1 LNHDA, CDR2 SQIVND (reference sequence). This CDR3 comprises 15 residues. The V end was cut by 10 bases, the J end by 1 base, with 18 bases between. Together with reference TRBV19 and TRBJ2-3, the CDR3 gives the full variable domain: DGGITQSPKYLFRKEGQNVTLSCEQNLNHDAMYWYRQDPGQGLRLIYYSQIVNDFQKGDIAEGYSVSREKKESFPLTVTSAQKNPTAFYLCATSSGRRGTDTQYFGPGTRLTVL.

The chain has TRBV29-1 and TRBJ1-2, with D uncertain. V was pared by 5 bases and J by 3 bases, with 13 bases between. Germline lookup yields CDR1 SQVTM and CDR2 ANQGSEA. This CDR3 contains 13 residues. CDR3 DNA: TGCAGCGTTTTGGAGCCTTTCGACTATGGCTACACCTTC. Translation gives CSVLEPFDYGYTF.

The V gene is TRBV30, the J gene TRBJ1-2; unclear D gene. Germline V lookup: CDR1 GTSNPN, CDR2 SVGIG (reference sequence). Trimming stripped 5 bases from V and 0 bases from J, with 10 bases between. This CDR3 comprises 13 residues. CDR3: CAWAHRANYGYTF. The CDR3 DNA is TGTGCCTGGGCCCACAGAGCTAACTATGGCTACACCTTC.

This chain links TRBV20-1 with TRBJ2-3; 7 bases match TRBD2. The V and J ends lost 0 bases and 0 bases, in that order; junction bases with no gene match: 6. Germline lookup yields CDR1 DFQATT and CDR2 SNEGSKA (reference sequence). The CDR3 totals 16 residues. CDR3 sequence reads: CSARDQREVSTDTQYF. The CDR3 nucleotides read TGCAGTGCTAGAGATCAACGGGAGGTGAGCACAGATACGCAGTATTTT.